The entry that follows covers one T cell receptor (beta chain) sequence. Antigen unknown. This sample was included in a study of graft-versus-host responses after intestinal transplantation. Study background: Recipients had transplants, and these were multivisceral, liver-intestinal, or isolated intestinal.

With 3 bases clipped from V and 1 base from J, the junction kept 4 bases outside the gene matches. Germline-derived CDR1 and CDR2 are SGHRS and YFSETQ. This CDR3 is 16 amino acids long. Clones were read by immunoSEQ multiplex PCR, and TCRdb kept only the in-frame ones, dropping some. The data contain 85,000 to 100,000 clones, roughly 88% of them singletons. Study-level results: Allograft clonal ratios (graft-versus-host to host-versus-graft) were high in patients who had graft-donor T cell macrochimerism. Declines in HvG clones occurring early post-transplant were associated with peak circulating GvH clone levels. GvH clones appeared in recipient marrow, some first in ileum or blood.

The source material was PBMCs, sampled 255 days after intestinal transplant. V gene TRBV5-1 combines with J gene TRBJ2-1; TRBD2 agrees at 10 bases. The clonotype comes from a human patient who received an intestinal transplant, so some T cells may come from the graft donor. The CDR3 sequence is CASSYRTSGSYNEQFF. The DNA for the CDR3 is TGCGCCAGCAGCTACCGGACTAGCGGTTCCTACAATGAGCAGTTCTTC.